The 11 T cell receptor beta chains presented below share a single source sample, sequenced in a study of shared clonotypes between healthy human individuals. Produced via immunoSEQ multiplex PCR; TCRdb's table is partial and in-frame only. The sample lists about 660,000 clones, approximately 79% occurring once. The specimen sequenced was memory CD4+ T cells sorted from blood. As for subset: CD45RA-negative fraction. Receptor source: a woman in her twenties or thirties in good health.

V usage is TRBV28 and J usage is TRBJ2-1; possibly TRBD2 for D (6 bases). This CDR3 region has 17 residues. V lost 1 base to trimming and J lost 3 bases, with 16 bases between them. The germline gives CDR1 MDHEN, CDR2 SYDVKM. CDR3 bases: TGTGCCAGCAGTTTATTAAAAGGACGGGAGATCTACAATGAGCAGTTCTTC. Amino acids: CASSLLKGREIYNEQFF.

This clone was observed a few times. The chain combines TRBV5-1 with TRBJ1-3, with TRBD1 matching over 9 bases. The germline V gene encodes CDR1 SGHRS and CDR2 YFSETQ. Trimming cost V 4 bases and J 3 bases; bases outside gene matches: 2. The CDR3 runs 14 residues. CDR3 residues: CASSEGQGGNTIYF. The CDR3 DNA sequence: TGCGCCAGCAGCGAGGGACAGGGTGGAAACACCATATATTTT.

This clone was observed once. The V gene is TRBV19, the J gene TRBJ2-4, with 9 bases matching TRBD1. The V gene's germline CDR1 is LNHDA and CDR2 SQIVND (reference sequence). This CDR3 is built from 16 residues. The V gene end was trimmed by 6 bases and the J gene end by 7 bases; junction bases not matched to a gene: 13. The CDR3 is CASRRSGDRAQNIQYF. CDR3 DNA: TGTGCCAGTAGGCGCTCGGGGGACAGGGCACAGAACATTCAGTACTTC.

As concerns this clone: One junction end disagrees with the germline gene, perhaps due to a read error. The rearrangement links TRBV5-1 to TRBJ2-7; TRBD2 matches 7 bases. Germline values: CDR1 SGHRS, CDR2 YFSETQ. This CDR3 comprises 14 residues. The CDR3: CASIRREISHEQYF. CDR3 sequence (DNA): TGCGCCAGCATTCGGCGGGAGATCTCCCACGAGCAGTACTTC.

Concerning this clone itself: This may stem from a read error, because a much larger clone lies one nucleotide away. The same CDR3 also results from other DNA sequences found in this sample. The V call is TRBV5-1, the J call TRBJ1-3, with 7 positions matching TRBD1. CDR3 size: 14 residues. Germline CDR1 SGHRS, CDR2 YFSETQ. The V segment lost 4 bases and the J segment 4 bases; nucleotides outside the gene matches: 5. CDR3 residues: CASSPGTAGNTIYF. The CDR3 DNA follows: TGCGCCAGCAGCCCTGGGACAGCCGGAAACACCATATATTTT.

The chain combines TRBV19 with TRBJ2-2; 10 bases are a match to TRBD1. There are 16 residues in the CDR3. In germline, CDR1 is LNHDA, CDR2 SQIVND (reference sequence). The V segment lost 6 bases and the J segment 6 bases; nucleotides outside the gene matches: 10. CDR3 nucleotide sequence: TGTGCCAGTAGGCCACAGGGACAGGGGTTATCCGGGGAGCTGTTTTTT. It specifies CASRPQGQGLSGELFF.

The rearrangement links TRBV4-2 to TRBJ2-1; 11 positions agree with TRBD2. CDR1 and CDR2 from the germline V gene are LGHNA and YNFKEQ. The J segment lost 9 bases and the V segment lost 3 bases, leaving 10 bases of the junction unmatched. The CDR3 totals 16 residues. In DNA form, the CDR3 reads TGTGCCAGCAGCCACTCCGGGACTAGCGGTTTCAGTGAGCAGTTCTTC. Protein: CASSHSGTSGFSEQFF.

The chain uses TRBV29-1 and TRBJ1-2; D possibly corresponds to TRBD1 (5 bases). The length of the CDR3 is 13 residues. Trimming pared 5 bases from V and 3 bases from J, leaving 13 bases between. Germline V lookup: CDR1 SQVTM, CDR2 ANQGSEA. CDR3 loop: CSVCEGEDYGYTF. The DNA for the CDR3 is TGCAGCGTTTGTGAAGGGGAGGACTATGGCTACACCTTC.

This clone was detected a few times. V gene TRBV2 combines with J gene TRBJ2-5; D not resolved. The V and J ends lost 7 bases and 1 base respectively, with 7 bases between them. The length of the CDR3 is 12 residues. The V gene's germline CDR1 is SNHLY and CDR2 FYNNEI. The CDR3 loop is CASKEIQETQYF. The CDR3 nucleotides read TGTGCCAGCAAAGAGATCCAAGAGACCCAGTACTTC.

Worth noting for this clone: Different DNA sequences within this sample yield the same CDR3. The chain employs TRBV6-6 and TRBJ1-5; 9 bases are shared with TRBD1. J was trimmed by 0 bases and V by 4 bases; bases with no gene match: 4. The CDR3 totals 16 residues. Germline V lookup: CDR1 MNHNY, CDR2 SVGAGI (reference sequence). CDR3 amino acids: CASSSTTGGSNQPQHF. DNA for the CDR3: TGTGCCAGCAGTTCAACGACAGGGGGTAGCAATCAGCCCCAGCATTTT.

This chain connects TRBV2 to TRBJ2-5, with 7 bases that match TRBD2. The germline gives CDR1 SNHLY, CDR2 FYNNEI. This CDR3 is built from 15 residues. Germline trimming cut 6 bases from V and 4 bases from J; bases unmatched to any gene: 11. CDR3 residues: CASSRSGTLGETQYF. DNA of the CDR3: TGTGCCAGCAGCAGGAGCGGGACCCTCGGAGAGACCCAGTACTTC.